The source of this TCR beta chain is a study of technical replicates of blood from several donors. Assay: immunoSEQ multiplex PCR; the TCRdb copy retains only in-frame clones and omits some. This table holds more than 65,000 clones, roughly 93% found once. This sequence originates from a human donor in good health. The sequenced material came from T cells isolated from PBMCs.

The CDR3 here is CATSRNPLQGAMYQPQHF. The DNA of the CDR3 is TGTGCCACCAGCAGAAACCCTTTACAGGGGGCGATGTATCAGCCCCAGCATTTT. J is TRBJ1-5 and V is TRBV15; 9 bases are shared with TRBD1. This CDR3 spans 18 amino acids. With 2 bases clipped from V and 5 bases from J, the junction kept 13 bases outside the gene matches. CDR1 is LNHNV and CDR2 is YYDKDF in the germline V gene (reference sequence).